The 5 T cell receptor beta chains below all came from one sample that was sequenced in a study of blood T cell repertoires in COVID-19. Only in-frame clones appear in the TCRdb table, and some are missing; sequencing was by immunoSEQ multiplex PCR. The sample holds about 170,000 clones; over 75% are singletons and the top ten take roughly 0.77%. What was sequenced was PBMCs or T cells enriched from blood (not recorded which). The receptors were sampled from a woman younger than 30 who had recovered from COVID-19.

The V and J genes are TRBV20-1 and TRBJ1-1, with D possibly matching TRBD1 (5 bases). CDR1 DFQATT and CDR2 SNEGSKA come from the germline V gene (reference sequence). This CDR3 has 11 amino acids. V lost 3 bases, J lost 11 bases, and 13 bases lay in between. The CDR3 region is CSASRSGEAFF. DNA of the CDR3: TGCAGTGCTAGCAGGTCGGGGGAGGCTTTCTTT.

This clone turned up a few times. In DNA form, the CDR3 reads TGTGCCAGCAGCAAAGATCGGGCTAGCGGGAGCCACGAGCAGTACTTC. It codes for CASSKDRASGSHEQYF. The rearrangement links TRBV21-1 to TRBJ2-7; the table's TRBD2 call for D was not verified on the DNA. TRBV21-1 is a recognized pseudogene. The CDR3 has 16 amino acids.

This clone has more than one count but fewer than ten. This sequence joins TRBV27 and TRBJ1-6, with 7 positions matching TRBD1. V lost 3 bases to trimming and J lost 9 bases; unmatched junction nucleotides: 5. The CDR3 is 14 residues long. The germline V gene encodes CDR1 MNHEY and CDR2 SMNVEV (reference sequence). The chain's CDR3 is CASSLTGSGSPLHF. CDR3 sequence (DNA): TGTGCCAGCAGTTTGACAGGGTCTGGTTCACCCCTCCACTTT.

This chain links TRBV28 with TRBJ2-7; 13 positions match TRBD2. CDR1 is MDHEN, CDR2 SYDVKM, per germline. With V trimmed by 6 bases and J by 2 bases, 10 bases remained unmatched. This CDR3 comprises 17 residues. CDR3 in amino acids: CASSPRTGTSGTYEQYF. The CDR3 DNA reads TGTGCCAGCAGCCCACGGACCGGGACTAGCGGGACCTACGAGCAGTACTTC.

V and J are TRBV18 and TRBJ2-1, with TRBD1 identical over 10 bases. Germline-derived CDR1 and CDR2 are KGHSH and LQKENI. The V gene end was trimmed by 3 bases and the J gene end by 6 bases; junction bases not matched to a gene: 8. This CDR3 has 16 amino acids. CDR3 bases: TGTGCCAGCTCACCTGACAGGGGGCGAAGCCCCAATGAGCAGTTCTTC. Its protein product is CASSPDRGRSPNEQFF.